The present TCR beta chain was sequenced within a study of T cells in Graves' hyperthyroidism and ophthalmopathy. Study-wide background: At initial diagnosis, before any treatment had begun, peripheral blood was obtained.

Study findings and constraints: In simple terms, a model built on 13 V-J features told ophthalmopathy apart from stable hyperthyroidism.

Amplified TCR beta CDR3 regions came from RNA transcripts. First-round RT-PCR with HTBI primers amplified the TCR CDR3 region. From the multiplex PCR reads, TCRdb called clonotypes with MiXCR, one entry per CDR3 protein. The data show fewer than 900,000 distinct CDR3 sequences, around 20% seen once. This clonotype was seen more than once but under ten times. Its antigen is currently unknown. The CDR3 consists of 14 residues. Trimming took 5 bases from V and 7 from J, leaving 14 bases between them. Germline CDR1 is SEHNR and CDR2 is FQNEAQ (reference sequence). V and J are TRBV7-9 and TRBJ1-4; the D is unclear. This clonotype was obtained from a woman aged 50 to 60 with Graves' hyperthyroidism that later progressed to Graves' ophthalmopathy. Sequences were obtained from blood. DNA of the CDR3: TGTGCCAGCAGCCCCCCGATTGGGCCTGAAAAACTGTTTTTT. Protein product: CASSPPIGPEKLFF.